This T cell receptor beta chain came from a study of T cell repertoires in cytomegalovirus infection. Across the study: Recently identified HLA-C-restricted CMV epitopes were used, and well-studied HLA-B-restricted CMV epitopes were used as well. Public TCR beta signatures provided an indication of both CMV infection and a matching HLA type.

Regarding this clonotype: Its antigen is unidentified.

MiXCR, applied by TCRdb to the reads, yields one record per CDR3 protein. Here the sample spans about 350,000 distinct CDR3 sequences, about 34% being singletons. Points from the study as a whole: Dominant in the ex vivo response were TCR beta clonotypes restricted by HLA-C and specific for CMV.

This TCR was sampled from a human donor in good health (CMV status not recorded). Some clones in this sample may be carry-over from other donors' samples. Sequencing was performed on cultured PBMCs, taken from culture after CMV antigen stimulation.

The CDR3 sequence is CASSPQERERHEQFF. CDR3 coding DNA: TGTGCCAGCAGCCCCCAGGAGCGGGAGCGTCATGAGCAGTTCTTC. The chain couples TRBV7-2 to TRBJ2-1, with 8 bases lining up with TRBD2. Trimming took 5 bases from V and 8 from J; bases not matched to a gene: 11. This CDR3 is 15 amino acids long. Germline V gene lookup returns CDR1 SGHTA and CDR2 FQGNSA.